This TCR beta chain was documented in a study of beta chain features in type 1 diabetes. Points from the study as a whole: Significant though moderate, a shortening of TCRB CDR3s appeared in all four CD4+ subsets of Type 1 diabetes patients.

Every bit of the isolated RNA underwent reverse transcription, so sequencing read expressed TCRB transcripts. Profiling relied on immunoSEQ multiplex PCR, and the TCRdb table lists in-frame clones only, not all of them. The data show roughly 150,000 clones, 63% seen once. Germline V gene lookup returns CDR1 SQVTM and CDR2 ANQGSEA. CDR3 length: 12 amino acids. Trimming pared 7 bases from V and 4 bases from J, leaving 13 bases between. This clone has a handful of counts. The antigen is not known. The chain employs TRBV29-1 and TRBJ2-5; maybe TRBD1 (6 bases). The receptor was derived from a man aged 25-45 years with type 1 diabetes. Input material: naive CD4+ T cells from blood. Written as DNA, the CDR3 is TGCAGCGACTTCAGGGGCGGAGAGACCCAGTACTTC. Protein: CSDFRGGETQYF.